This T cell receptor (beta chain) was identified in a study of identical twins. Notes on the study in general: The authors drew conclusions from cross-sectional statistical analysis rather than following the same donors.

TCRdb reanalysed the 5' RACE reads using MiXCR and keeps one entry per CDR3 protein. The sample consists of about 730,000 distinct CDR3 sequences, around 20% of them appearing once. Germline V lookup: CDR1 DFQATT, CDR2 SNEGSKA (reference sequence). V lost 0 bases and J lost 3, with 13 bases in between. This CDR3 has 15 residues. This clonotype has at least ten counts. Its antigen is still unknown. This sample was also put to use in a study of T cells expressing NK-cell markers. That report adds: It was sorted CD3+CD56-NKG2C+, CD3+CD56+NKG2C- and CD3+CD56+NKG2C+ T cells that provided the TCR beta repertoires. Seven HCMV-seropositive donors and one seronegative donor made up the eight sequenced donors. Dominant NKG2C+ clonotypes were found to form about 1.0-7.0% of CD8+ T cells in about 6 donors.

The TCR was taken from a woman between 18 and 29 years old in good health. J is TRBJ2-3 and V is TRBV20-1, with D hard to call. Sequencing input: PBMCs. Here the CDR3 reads CSARDFALPTDTQYF. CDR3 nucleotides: TGCAGTGCTAGAGATTTCGCACTTCCTACAGATACGCAGTATTTT.